This note documents a single TCR beta chain sequence. Its antigen remains unidentified. These data come from a study of T-cell reconstitution after alpha-beta-depleted transplantation in children. General study points: Fresh T-cell production supplied most of the T-cell counts and diversity seen one year after transplant.

Germline lookup yields CDR1 MNHEY and CDR2 SMNVEV (reference sequence). The CDR3 sequence is 13 residues long. J gave up 2 bases and V 10 bases, and 6 bases lay outside the gene matches. Molecular barcoding with unique molecular identifiers was used for the TCRbeta library. TCRdb re-derived calls from the PCR reads in MiXCR, one entry per CDR3 protein. The data hold a few hundred thousand distinct CDR3 sequences, with approximately 30% observed a single time. The sample was PBMCs, taken before TCRalphabeta/CD19-depleted stem cell transplant. The rearrangement joins TRBV27 to TRBJ2-3, with 7 bases matching TRBD1. The receptor was isolated from a boy under two years old with Wiskott-Aldrich syndrome, due to receive a stem cell transplant. CDR3 sequence: CAIRGPDTDTQYF. CDR3 in DNA: TGTGCCATAAGGGGGCCGGACACAGATACGCAGTATTTT.